What follows are 5 T cell receptor beta chains derived from one specimen sequenced in a study of T cells after yellow fever vaccination. TCRdb re-analysed the 5' RACE reads in MiXCR, keeping a single row per CDR3 protein. The profile shows 300,000 to 350,000 distinct CDR3 sequences, around 4.3% of them singletons. The specimen was PBMCs, collected 15 days after the yellow fever booster vaccination. All receptors derive from a man between 18 and 29 years old who received the YFV17D yellow fever vaccine.

This clonotype was seen repeatedly, ten times or more. The CDR3 protein is CASSSDRALNTEAFF. Written as DNA, the CDR3 is TGTGCCAGCAGTTCCGACAGGGCCCTGAACACTGAAGCTTTCTTT. The chain has TRBV12-3 or TRBV12-4 and TRBJ1-1; TRBD1 agrees at 7 bases. V lost 4 bases, J lost 0 bases, and 5 bases stayed unmatched. CDR3 length: 15 residues.

The rearrangement joins TRBV2 to TRBJ2-3; D remains unclear. The CDR3 sequence is 15 residues long. Germline V gene data show CDR1 as SNHLY and CDR2 as FYNNEI. With 3 bases removed from V and 0 bases from J, the gap between germline ends came to 10 bases. The CDR3 here is CASSDPRPSTDTQYF. CDR3 DNA sequence: TGTGCCAGCAGTGACCCTAGGCCAAGCACAGATACGCAGTATTTT.

This clonotype was recorded a few times. The chain links TRBV6-5 to TRBJ2-7, with D hard to call. The germline V gene has CDR1 MNHEY and CDR2 SVGAGI. The V and J ends lost 0 bases and 3 bases respectively, with 12 bases between them. This CDR3 comprises 15 residues. Written as DNA, the CDR3 is TGTGCCAGCAGTTACTCTGAAAGGCCTCGCTACGAGCAGTACTTC. Protein product: CASSYSERPRYEQYF.

The gene calls are TRBV7-9 and TRBJ1-1; the D gene is possibly TRBD1 (5 bases). Per the germline V gene, CDR1 is SEHNR and CDR2 is FQNEAQ (reference sequence). The V gene lost 6 bases and the J gene lost 4 bases, with 15 bases spanning the gap. The CDR3 extends over 14 amino acids. CDR3 coding DNA: TGTGCCAGCAGTCCGATACGGGACGGCACTGAAGCTTTCTTT. This encodes CASSPIRDGTEAFF. Combining the CDR3 with reference TRBV7-9 and TRBJ1-1 gives the whole variable domain DTGVSQNPRHKITKRGQNVTFRCDPISEHNRLYWYRQTLGQGPEFLTYFQNEAQLEKSRLLSDRFSAERPKGSFSTLEIQRTEQGDSAMYLCASSPIRDGTEAFFGQGTRLTVV.

This clonotype was seen more than once but under ten times. This sequence joins TRBV4-3 and TRBJ1-4, with unresolved D. Germline-derived CDR1 and CDR2 are LGHNA and YSLEER. This CDR3 comprises 17 residues. Between the trimmed V and J ends, which lost 0 bases and 5 bases, there was a span of 16 bases. CDR3 sequence: CASSQEQSDTLNEKLFF. CDR3 in DNA: TGCGCCAGCAGCCAAGAACAGTCGGATACCCTAAATGAAAAACTGTTTTTT.